The 23 T cell receptor beta chains given below trace back to one sample, sequenced in a study of shared clonotypes between healthy human individuals. The data were produced by immunoSEQ multiplex PCR, yet TCRdb's version contains in-frame clones alone and is incomplete. Of over a million clones listed, about 77% are singletons. The sequenced material came from memory CD4+ T cells sorted from blood. The subset: CD45RA-negative fraction. These receptors were taken from a man aged 18 to 35 in good health.

In the case of this clone: Relative to the germline gene, one junction end is altered; a read error may explain this. V gene TRBV30 combines with J gene TRBJ2-1, with 13 nucleotides matching TRBD2. Germline V gene lookup returns CDR1 GTSNPN and CDR2 SVGIG (reference sequence). This CDR3 is 12 amino acids long. CDR3 DNA sequence: TGTGCCTGGAGTGCGGGACTAGCGGGGACAGTCTTC. Translated: CAWSAGLAGTVF.

The rearrangement joins TRBV5-1 to TRBJ1-1, with D uncertain. CDR1 is SGHRS and CDR2 is YFSETQ in the germline V gene. The ends were cut back, 3 bases at V and 0 bases at J, with 21 bases in the middle. The CDR3 has 18 amino acids. The CDR3: CASSSDNFSKTMNTEAFF. DNA of the CDR3: TGCGCCAGCAGCTCCGACAATTTCTCGAAGACCATGAACACTGAAGCTTTCTTT.

This clone has a handful of counts. The sample contains more than one DNA sequence encoding this CDR3. CDR3 in amino acids: CASSARVEAFF. The CDR3 DNA follows: TGTGCCAGCAGTGCCCGGGTAGAAGCTTTCTTT. The chain carries TRBV2 and TRBJ1-1; D is undetermined. There are 11 residues in the CDR3. Germline V gene sequence: CDR1 SNHLY, CDR2 FYNNEI. V dropped 4 bases and J dropped 8 bases, with 8 bases sitting between them. Together with reference TRBV2 and TRBJ1-1, the CDR3 gives the full variable domain: EPEVTQTPSHQVTQMGQEVILRCVPISNHLYFYWYRQILGQKVEFLVSFYNNEISEKSEIFDDQFSVERPDGSNFTLKIRSTKLEDSAMYFCASSARVEAFFGQGTRLTVV.

The genes are TRBV7-9 and TRBJ1-4; 8 bases are a match to TRBD1. CDR1 SEHNR and CDR2 FQNEAQ come from the germline V gene (reference sequence). V shed 0 bases, J shed 8 bases, and the junction held 5 bases outside the gene matches. There are 15 residues in the CDR3. CDR3 nucleotide sequence: TGTGCCAGCAGCTTAGCATCGGGACAGGCAGAAAAACTGTTTTTT. It translates to CASSLASGQAEKLFF.

This clone was seen a few times. J is TRBJ2-5 and V is TRBV5-4, with 10 bases lining up with TRBD2. Gene TRBJ2-7 matches the end of the DNA better, so the J call may be wrong. CDR1 is SGHNT and CDR2 is YYREEE in the germline V gene (reference sequence). This CDR3 spans 17 amino acids. The CDR3 DNA follows: TGTGCCAGCAGCCCAGGACCTAGCGGGAGACTCTCCTACGAGCAGTACTTC. Amino acids: CASSPGPSGRLSYEQYF.

The V call is TRBV4-1, the J call TRBJ2-5; tentative D call: TRBD2 (6 bases). The CDR3 is 16 amino acids. V lost 4 bases to trimming and J lost 5 bases, with 20 bases between them. Germline CDR1 is MGHRA and CDR2 is YSYEKL. DNA for the CDR3: TGCGCCAGCAGCCCGGGCTTTGGGACTGTAATGGAGACCCAGTACTTC. Translated, it gives CASSPGFGTVMETQYF.

This CDR3 reads CASSPRWGDEQYF. CDR3 nucleotide sequence: TGTGCCAGCAGTCCCCGTTGGGGGGACGAGCAGTACTTC. The gene calls are TRBV6-4 and TRBJ2-7; D is possibly TRBD2 (6 bases). This CDR3 spans 13 amino acids. Germline CDR1 and CDR2: MRHNA and SNTAGT. V gave up 5 bases and J gave up 5 bases, with 13 bases separating them.

The CDR3 region is CASSLVLGATNEKLFF. CDR3 bases: TGCGCCAGCAGCTTGGTGTTAGGGGCAACTAATGAAAAACTGTTTTTT. The rearrangement uses TRBV5-1 and TRBJ1-4, with D possibly being TRBD1 (5 bases). V was shortened by 0 bases and J by 0 bases, with 9 bases between the two germline ends. The length of the CDR3 is 16 residues. Looked up from germline, CDR1 is SGHRS and CDR2 is YFSETQ.

This clone was seen only a few times. This chain links TRBV30 with TRBJ1-5; D gene ambiguous. This CDR3 has 13 residues. Germline V gene sequence: CDR1 GTSNPN, CDR2 SVGIG (reference sequence). V was trimmed by 3 bases and J by 1 base, leaving 7 bases between them. CDR3 bases: TGTGCCTGGAGCCCGACGAGCAATCAGCCCCAGCATTTT. Its protein product is CAWSPTSNQPQHF.

The chain combines TRBV5-1 with TRBJ1-2; 10 positions match TRBD1. Looked up from germline, CDR1 is SGHRS and CDR2 is YFSETQ. The CDR3 covers 14 residues. The J segment lost 7 bases and the V segment lost 3 bases, leaving 6 bases of the junction unmatched. As DNA, the CDR3 is TGCGCCAGCAGCTGGGGACAGGGGAATGGTGGCTACACCTTC. Amino acids: CASSWGQGNGGYTF.

The V and J genes are TRBV27 and TRBJ1-5; 9 nucleotides align to TRBD1. In germline, CDR1 is MNHEY, CDR2 SMNVEV (reference sequence). This CDR3 has 14 amino acids. With V trimmed by 5 bases and J by 4 bases, 3 bases remained unmatched. CDR3 DNA sequence: TGTGCCAGCAGTCCGACAGGGGGGAATCAGCCCCAGCATTTT. It codes for CASSPTGGNQPQHF.

This clone occurred many times. The identical CDR3 is also encoded by other nucleotide sequences in the sample. The chain recombines TRBV30 with TRBJ1-4; no clear D gene. V gave up 3 bases and J gave up 4 bases, with 12 bases separating them. This CDR3 is built from 14 residues. From germline, CDR1 is GTSNPN and CDR2 SVGIG (reference sequence). CDR3 in DNA: TGTGCCTGGAGATTTGCAGGAAATAATGAAAAACTGTTTTTT. Protein sequence: CAWRFAGNNEKLFF. Combining the CDR3 with reference TRBV30 and TRBJ1-4 gives the whole variable domain SQTIHQWPATLVQPVGSPLSLECTVEGTSNPNLYWYRQAAGRGLQLLFYSVGIGQISSEVPQNLSASRPQDRQFILSSKKLLLSDSGFYLCAWRFAGNNEKLFFGSGTQLSVL.

There are a few counts of this clone. This chain connects TRBV27 to TRBJ2-2; 7 bases align to TRBD2. Germline V lookup: CDR1 MNHEY, CDR2 SMNVEV (reference sequence). The J segment lost 5 bases and the V segment lost 7 bases, leaving 13 bases of the junction unmatched. This CDR3 has 16 residues. This chain's CDR3 is CASTGLVGGVTGELFF. CDR3 DNA: TGTGCCAGCACGGGCTTAGTGGGAGGGGTAACCGGGGAGCTGTTTTTT.

This rearrangement joins TRBV7-9 to TRBJ2-5, with D possibly TRBD1 on 5 matching bases. The V end was cut by 0 bases, the J end by 5 bases, with 13 bases between. The CDR3 sequence is 15 residues long. Germline V CDR1 and CDR2: SEHNR, FQNEAQ (reference sequence). CDR3 in amino acids: CASSLARRGRETQYF. In nucleotides, the CDR3 is TGTGCCAGCAGCTTAGCGCGAAGGGGCCGGGAGACCCAGTACTTC.

In this sample, this clone turned up once. The J gene is TRBJ2-7, the V gene TRBV6-6; tentatively, D is TRBD2 (5 bases). Trimming removed 8 bases at V and 2 bases at J, with 7 bases between. Germline assignment: CDR1 MNHNY and CDR2 SVGAGI (reference sequence). The CDR3 length is 11 residues. CDR3 amino acids: CASGLTYEQYF. CDR3 sequence (DNA): TGTGCCAGCGGACTGACCTACGAGCAGTACTTC.

This chain uses TRBV11-2 with TRBJ2-6; D remains ambiguous. CDR1 is SGHAT, CDR2 FQNNGV, per germline. The CDR3 consists of 17 residues. Trimming stripped 0 bases from V and 0 bases from J, with 9 bases between. The chain's CDR3 is CASSLEVLVSGANVLTF. The DNA of the CDR3 is TGTGCCAGCAGCTTAGAGGTATTAGTCTCTGGGGCCAACGTCCTGACTTTC. The entire variable domain, with the rest obtained from reference TRBV11-2 and TRBJ2-6, is as follows: EAGVAQSPRYKIIEKRQSVAFWCNPISGHATLYWYQQILGQGPKLLIQFQNNGVVDDSQLPKDRFSAERLKGVDSTLKIQPAKLEDSAVYLCASSLEVLVSGANVLTFGAGSRLTVL.

The CDR3 here is CASSRLGGGAETQYF. CDR3 bases: TGTGCCAGCAGCCGGCTGGGGGGAGGAGCAGAGACCCAGTACTTC. The chain uses TRBV7-6 and TRBJ2-5; tentatively, D is TRBD2 (6 bases). The CDR3 runs 15 residues. Trimming cost V 5 bases and J 4 bases, with 17 bases left between them. Germline lookup yields CDR1 SGHVS and CDR2 FNYEAQ.

The V call is TRBV7-9, the J call TRBJ2-1, with 10 nucleotides matching TRBD1. The CDR3 covers 15 residues. The germline CDR1 and CDR2 sequences are SEHNR and FQNEAQ (reference sequence). The V and J ends lost 1 base and 9 bases, in that order; junction bases with no gene match: 6. CDR3 loop: CASSLGQGASGEQFF. As DNA, the CDR3 is TGTGCCAGCAGCTTAGGACAGGGGGCATCGGGTGAGCAGTTCTTC.

There are a few counts of this clone. This chain uses TRBV7-6 with TRBJ1-6; 7 positions match TRBD1. Germline V gene sequence: CDR1 SGHVS, CDR2 FNYEAQ. The CDR3 contains 21 residues. Unmatched junction bases numbered 30, after V lost 8 bases and J lost 8 bases. CDR3 nucleotides: TGTGCCAGCCACCTTTTTTCCTTCGCTTATCAGGAGGGGGCCGTAGATTCACCCCTCCACTTT. The encoded protein is CASHLFSFAYQEGAVDSPLHF. Looking up the rest from reference TRBV7-6 and TRBJ1-6 gives the full variable domain: GAGVSQSPRYKVTKRGQDVALRCDPISGHVSLYWYRQALGQGPEFLTYFNYEAQQDKSGLPNDRFSAERPEGSISTLTIQRTEQRDSAMYRCASHLFSFAYQEGAVDSPLHFGNGTRLTVT.

The gene calls are TRBV2 and TRBJ1-4, with D unclear. The length of the CDR3 is 14 residues. Trimming shortened V by 10 bases and J by 4 bases, and 16 bases separated the two germline ends. In germline, CDR1 is SNHLY, CDR2 FYNNEI. In nucleotides, the CDR3 is TGTGCCACCCCTAAGGACCCCGGTAATGAAAAACTGTTTTTT. It yields the protein CATPKDPGNEKLFF.

Of note for this clone: At one end, the junction sequence differs from germline, possibly due to a read error. In DNA, the CDR3 is TGTGCCAGCTCTCTAGCTCTCGAAGAGATCCAGTACTTC. The encoded protein is CASSLALEEIQYF. The V and J genes are TRBV5-4 and TRBJ2-5; tentative D call: TRBD2 (5 bases). The germline CDR1 and CDR2 sequences are SGHNT and YYREEE (reference sequence). The CDR3 contains 13 residues.

Many counts were recorded for this clone. This chain connects TRBV28 to TRBJ2-7; D possibly corresponds to TRBD1 (5 bases). The CDR3 runs to 13 residues. With 4 bases removed from V and 1 base from J, the gap between germline ends came to 8 bases. Looked up from germline, CDR1 is MDHEN and CDR2 is SYDVKM. The CDR3, as DNA: TGTGCCAGCAGTTCCCAGGGTTCCTACGAGCAGTACTTC. Protein sequence: CASSSQGSYEQYF.

The chain combines TRBV5-6 with TRBJ2-2, with 8 bases matching TRBD2. The CDR3 loop spans 16 amino acids. Germline CDR1 reads SGHDT; CDR2 reads YYEEEE. V trimming: 1 base; J trimming: 3 bases; junction bases outside the gene matches: 5. The chain's CDR3 is CASSLRAGADTGELFF. CDR3 DNA sequence: TGTGCCAGCAGCTTGCGAGCGGGGGCGGACACCGGGGAGCTGTTTTTT.